These 22 T cell receptor beta chains originate from one sample sequenced in a study of prognosis after radiotherapy for stage I lung cancer. The study amplified the TCR beta CDR3 region from genomic DNA. This amplification was carried out by two rounds of multiplex PCR. Primers specific to each TRBV and TRBJ gene were used in first-round PCR. TCRdb processed the multiplex PCR reads anew with MiXCR; each CDR3 protein has one entry. The table includes 26,000 or so distinct CDR3 sequences, about 30% detected once. This material consisted of PBMCs, taken before or after stereotactic body radiation therapy (not recorded which). The receptors shown here come from a donor over 45 with non-small cell lung cancer.

J is TRBJ2-2 and V is TRBV20-1, with TRBD1 matching 7 bases. V was clipped by 0 bases and J by 5 bases; unmatched bases: 9. This CDR3 comprises 16 residues. CDR1 and CDR2 from the germline V gene are DFQATT and SNEGSKA (reference sequence). The CDR3 bases are TGCAGTGCTAGAGATGGGGACAGTGTGCGAACCGGGGAGCTGTTTTTT. Amino acids: CSARDGDSVRTGELFF.

At least ten counts were recorded for this clonotype. V and J are TRBV4-2 and TRBJ1-4; D gene uncertain. CDR1 LGHNA and CDR2 YNFKEQ come from the germline V gene. V shed 4 bases and J shed 0 bases, with 18 bases lying between them. CDR3 length: 18 residues. Here the CDR3 reads CASSRRVPDRATNEKLFF. The CDR3 coding sequence is TGTGCCAGCAGCCGAAGAGTGCCCGATCGAGCAACTAATGAAAAACTGTTTTTT.

As concerns this clonotype: A read error may explain this, as a much larger clone is one base away. J is TRBJ2-1 and V is TRBV28; D might be TRBD1 or TRBD2, each matching 5 bases. The CDR3 extends over 15 amino acids. Germline V CDR1 and CDR2: MDHEN, SYDVKM. CDR3 region: CASSLRRYGGNGQFF. The CDR3, as DNA: TGTGCCAGCAGTTTACGGAGGTATGGGGGAAATGGGCAGTTCTTC.

This clonotype was observed many times. The rearrangement uses TRBV29-1 and TRBJ1-2; no firm D call. Germline values: CDR1 SQVTM, CDR2 ANQGSEA. The CDR3 extends over 13 amino acids. Trimming removed 4 bases from V and 1 base from J, with 10 bases in between. CDR3 DNA sequence: TGCAGCGTTGTGTCAGACATTAACTATGGCTACACCTTC. Translated, it gives CSVVSDINYGYTF.

The chain recombines TRBV7-2 with TRBJ2-7; 9 bases are shared with TRBD1. Unmatched junction bases numbered 7, after V lost 4 bases and J lost 6 bases. Germline V lookup: CDR1 SGHTA, CDR2 FQGNSA. The CDR3 consists of 14 residues. The CDR3 reads CASSSGQGSGEQYF. CDR3 in DNA: TGTGCCAGCAGCTCGGGACAGGGATCAGGCGAGCAGTACTTC.

This chain joins TRBV28 and TRBJ2-7; TRBD1 matches at 8 bases. The CDR3 totals 16 residues. The V and J ends lost 7 bases and 0 bases, in that order; junction bases with no gene match: 11. Germline CDR1 reads MDHEN; CDR2 reads SYDVKM. CDR3 DNA sequence: TGTGCCAGCATTTCTCCCCGGGACAGGCTCTCCTACGAGCAGTACTTC. Residues: CASISPRDRLSYEQYF.

This sequence joins TRBV5-1 and TRBJ1-2; TRBD1 is a possible D gene (5 bases). CDR1 SGHRS and CDR2 YFSETQ come from the germline V gene. There are 16 residues in the CDR3. V lost 1 base and J lost 7, with 20 bases in between. The CDR3 reads CASSLLGDGARSGYTF. CDR3 in DNA: TGCGCCAGCAGCTTGTTGGGGGATGGGGCAAGGAGTGGCTACACCTTC.

This clonotype has a count of ten or more. The V call is TRBV20-1, the J call TRBJ2-3; the D gene is possibly TRBD2 (6 bases). CDR1 is DFQATT and CDR2 is SNEGSKA in the germline V gene (reference sequence). The germline V and J ends were trimmed by 5 bases and 1 base, with 10 bases remaining between them. There are 13 residues in the CDR3. In DNA, the CDR3 is TGCAGTGCTGGACCTAGCGGCACAGATACGCAGTATTTT. Protein sequence: CSAGPSGTDTQYF.

This clonotype was picked up many times. This chain connects TRBV28 to TRBJ1-1; no reliable D call. V lost 7 bases to trimming and J lost 8 bases, with 14 bases between them. CDR1 is MDHEN and CDR2 is SYDVKM in the germline V gene. The CDR3 has 12 amino acids. The CDR3 spells CASTSGETEAFF. DNA for the CDR3: TGTGCCAGCACCTCGGGCGAGACAGAAGCTTTCTTT.

This clonotype was detected a few times. Sequence at one end of the junction differs from germline and may be a read error. The chain recombines TRBV14 with TRBJ1-4, with D perhaps TRBD1 (5 bases). CDR1 is SGHDN, CDR2 FVKESK, per germline. The CDR3 runs 15 residues. CDR3 sequence: CASSPGSFGGEKLLF. CDR3 DNA: TGTGCCAGCAGCCCGGGCTCCTTTGGGGGGGAAAAACTGCTTTTT.

The gene calls are TRBV5-1 and TRBJ2-2; 12 bases line up with TRBD2. Germline CDR1 is SGHRS and CDR2 is YFSETQ. J was trimmed by 3 bases and V by 3 bases; bases with no gene match: 3. This CDR3 is built from 16 residues. The CDR3 DNA reads TGCGCCAGCAGCTCCGGGACTAGCGGGCACACCGGGGAGCTGTTTTTT. Translation: CASSSGTSGHTGELFF.

The V call is TRBV7-9, the J call TRBJ2-3; D is unresolved. Per the germline V gene, CDR1 is SEHNR and CDR2 is FQNEAQ (reference sequence). This CDR3 has 12 amino acids. Trimming cost V 5 bases and J 8 bases, with 11 bases left between them. CDR3 in DNA: TGTGCCAGCAGCACTGACTCGGGTACGCAGTATTTT. Translated: CASSTDSGTQYF.

This clonotype was picked up many times. This chain links TRBV6-1 with TRBJ2-4; D is perhaps TRBD1 or TRBD2 (5 bases each). The V and J ends lost 5 bases and 3 bases respectively, with 17 bases between them. Germline V gene lookup returns CDR1 MNHNS and CDR2 SASEGT. The CDR3 runs to 16 residues. CDR3 loop: CASSPASLGVKNIQYF. The CDR3 nucleotides are TGTGCCAGCAGTCCAGCCTCCCTGGGGGTCAAAAACATTCAGTACTTC.

There are many counts of this clonotype. The chain joins TRBV30 to TRBJ2-3; D might be TRBD2 (6 bases). The CDR3 runs 16 residues. The germline V gene encodes CDR1 GTSNPN and CDR2 SVGIG (reference sequence). Trimming removed 4 bases from V and 0 bases from J, with 17 bases in between. The CDR3 spells CAWTPGDSNSTDTQYF. As DNA, the CDR3 is TGTGCCTGGACTCCGGGAGACTCTAATAGCACAGATACGCAGTATTTT.

This clonotype was observed many times. The chain employs TRBV20-1 and TRBJ1-2; weak D call: TRBD1 (6 bases). The V and J ends lost 6 bases and 8 bases respectively, with 22 bases between them. Germline lookup yields CDR1 DFQATT and CDR2 SNEGSKA (reference sequence). The CDR3 runs to 14 residues. The CDR3 sequence is CSAFLSGGGYGYTF. CDR3 bases: TGCAGTGCCTTCTTGTCGGGGGGCGGATACGGCTACACCTTC.

This clonotype was recorded at least ten times. J is TRBJ1-1 and V is TRBV6-1, with unresolved D. The CDR3 has 13 amino acids. The V gene lost 10 bases and the J gene lost 2 bases, with 14 bases spanning the gap. CDR1 and CDR2 from the germline V gene are MNHNS and SASEGT. In nucleotides, the CDR3 is TGTGCCACCACTTGGGCGGAAAACACTGAAGCTTTCTTT. It translates to CATTWAENTEAFF.

The chain carries TRBV4-3 and TRBJ1-2; D is perhaps TRBD1 (5 bases). Per the germline V gene, CDR1 is LGHNA and CDR2 is YSLEER. Trimming shortened V by 8 bases and J by 4 bases, and 14 bases separated the two germline ends. The CDR3 extends over 13 amino acids. CDR3 nucleotides: TGCGCCAGCGGACCCTGGACAAGCTATGGCTACACCTTC. Translated, it gives CASGPWTSYGYTF.

The J gene is TRBJ2-2, the V gene TRBV6-2 or TRBV6-3; D is undetermined. Per germline, CDR1 MNHEY and CDR2 SVGEGT. V was shortened by 7 bases and J by 7 bases, with 7 bases between the two germline ends. The CDR3 totals 11 residues. The CDR3: CASTRGGELFF. In nucleotides, the CDR3 is TGTGCCAGCACCCGAGGCGGGGAGCTGTTTTTT.

Notes on this clonotype: Since a much larger clone is just one base distant, this may be a read error. The genes are TRBV18 and TRBJ1-5; D might be TRBD1 (6 bases). Trimming removed 8 bases from V and 7 bases from J, with 15 bases in between. CDR3 size: 13 residues. Germline values: CDR1 KGHSH, CDR2 LQKENI. The DNA of the CDR3 is TGTGCCAGCACGTACAGGGTCCTGCAGCCCCAGCATTTT. This translates into CASTYRVLQPQHF.

This clonotype was seen repeatedly, ten times or more. This chain uses TRBV4-2 with TRBJ2-6; weak D call: TRBD1 (6 bases). Germline-derived CDR1 and CDR2 are LGHNA and YNFKEQ. This CDR3 spans 17 amino acids. Trimming left V 1 base short and J 0 bases short, with 10 bases between. CDR3 nucleotides: TGTGCCAGCAGCCAAGCCGGACAGAACTCTGGGGCCAACGTCCTGACTTTC. It encodes CASSQAGQNSGANVLTF.

There are many counts of this clonotype. The chain uses TRBV30 and TRBJ1-5, with D tentatively TRBD1 (6 bases). This CDR3 is 14 amino acids long. Trimming cost V 5 bases and J 2 bases, with 13 bases left between them. The V gene's germline CDR1 is GTSNPN and CDR2 SVGIG (reference sequence). The CDR3 DNA sequence: TGTGCCTGGTCAAGGGGGGGAGGCAATCAGCCCCAGCATTTT. Residues: CAWSRGGGNQPQHF. Full variable domain (missing parts from reference TRBV30 and TRBJ1-5): SQTIHQWPATLVQPVGSPLSLECTVEGTSNPNLYWYRQAAGRGLQLLFYSVGIGQISSEVPQNLSASRPQDRQFILSSKKLLLSDSGFYLCAWSRGGGNQPQHFGDGTRLSIL.

Turning to this clonotype: This probably arose from a read error, given a far larger clone one base away. The rearrangement uses TRBV6-4 and TRBJ2-7; D gene unclear. Trimming stripped 4 bases from V and 6 bases from J, with 7 bases between. The CDR3 runs to 11 residues. CDR1 is MRHNA, CDR2 SNTAGT, per germline. The CDR3: CASSVCAEQYF. CDR3 in DNA: TGTGCCAGCAGTGTATGTGCCGAGCAGTACTTC.